These 6 T cell receptor beta chains share one sample of origin, sequenced in a study of T cell changes during pregnancy in multiple sclerosis. Produced via immunoSEQ multiplex PCR; TCRdb's table is partial and in-frame only. The sample contains 75,000 to 95,000 clones, approximately 95% of which appear only once. The sequences come from CD4+ T cells from peripheral blood mononuclear cells, collected after pregnancy. The receptors were sampled from a female donor with multiple sclerosis, enrolled in a pregnancy study.

This chain uses TRBV7-8 with TRBJ1-1; unclear D gene. This CDR3 spans 12 amino acids. The ends were cut back, 2 bases at V and 5 bases at J, with 6 bases in the middle. The germline V gene encodes CDR1 SGHVS and CDR2 FQNEAQ. The CDR3 region is CASSLTETEAFF. CDR3 DNA: TGTGCCAGCAGCTTAACGGAGACTGAAGCTTTCTTT.

This chain joins TRBV7-9 and TRBJ1-2; TRBD1 matches at 7 bases. The CDR3 runs to 13 residues. The ends lost 3 bases at V and 4 bases at J; junction bases unmatched: 2. Germline lookup yields CDR1 SEHNR and CDR2 FQNEAQ (reference sequence). DNA of the CDR3: TGTGCCAGCAGCTTGACAGGGCCCTATGGCTACACCTTC. Protein: CASSLTGPYGYTF.

The chain has TRBV5-6 and TRBJ2-2, with D perhaps TRBD2 (5 bases). CDR1 and CDR2 from the germline V gene are SGHDT and YYEEEE. V was pared by 4 bases and J by 4 bases, with 23 bases between. The CDR3 is made up of 18 amino acids. CDR3 sequence (DNA): TGTGCCAGCAGCCACGGGCGCGGGTTTTTAGTTGGCACCGGGGAGCTGTTTTTT. This codes for CASSHGRGFLVGTGELFF.

This clone was detected a few times. This chain links TRBV6-1 with TRBJ2-1; TRBD2 agrees at 7 bases. Trimming cost V 0 bases and J 15 bases; bases outside gene matches: 8. This CDR3 is 13 amino acids long. The germline V gene has CDR1 MNHNS and CDR2 SASEGT. The CDR3 sequence is CASSEAGAGSRFF. The CDR3 DNA follows: TGTGCCAGCAGTGAAGCGGGAGCGGGGAGTAGGTTCTTC.

J is TRBJ2-7 and V is TRBV21-1; the table's D gene call, TRBD1, was not cross checked with the DNA. TRBV21-1 constitutes a pseudogene. The CDR3 contains 15 residues. CDR3 in amino acids: CASSPDRALTYEQYF. The CDR3 nucleotides read TGTGCCAGCAGCCCGGACAGGGCCCTCACCTACGAGCAGTACTTC.

V is TRBV15 and J is TRBJ1-5; TRBD1 matches at 7 bases. CDR3 size: 15 residues. Germline V gene sequence: CDR1 LNHNV, CDR2 YYDKDF (reference sequence). J gave up 2 bases and V 3 bases, and 4 bases lay outside the gene matches. CDR3 coding DNA: TGTGCCACCAGCAGTAGGGGGCCAGGCAATCAGCCCCAGCATTTT. Translation: CATSSRGPGNQPQHF.